This TCR beta chain was obtained from a study of CD8+CD57+ T cells in acquired aplastic anemia. About this clonotype itself: The antigen is not known.

Germline lookup yields CDR1 SGDLS and CDR2 YYNGEE. The CDR3 is made up of 15 amino acids. Trimming took 4 bases from V and 4 from J; bases not matched to a gene: 10. Study-wide points: Shared by patients and controls, twenty-nine CD8+ CDR3s were abundant in patients.

By flow cytometry, patients selected for sequencing had shown an expansion of CD8+CD57+ cells. TCR beta VDJ and CDR3 were profiled, and genomic DNA was the template. In TCRdb, the reads were re-called with MiXCR into one record per CDR3 protein. Here the sample spans around 210,000 distinct CDR3 sequences, less than 75% being singletons. Sequenced input: sorted CD4+, CD8+, or CD8+CD57+ T cells (not recorded which) from PBMCs. This clonotype was sampled from a human donor with aplastic anemia. The chain is built from TRBV9 and TRBJ2-7; TRBD2 agrees at 8 bases. This chain's CDR3 is CASSLTASGGYEQYF. CDR3 DNA: TGTGCCAGCAGCCTGACAGCGTCGGGAGGGTACGAGCAGTACTTC.